The 5 T cell receptor beta chains reported below all come from one sample, sequenced in a study of blood T cell repertoires in COVID-19 (dated by TCRdb to 2020 to 2021). Library prep was done by the immunoSEQ multiplex PCR assay. Imported from immuneACCESS, the table was reduced by TCRdb to in-frame sequences with V and J called. These copies leave out some clones; in studies compared against another copy, an unresolved V gene accounts for under half, and the cause of the remainder is not known. Recorded for this sample are about 120,000 clones; roughly 89% of them occurred a single time. The top ten hold approximately 2.3% of the sample. Sequenced material: peripheral blood. The origin of the receptors is a woman aged 45-59 years with acute or convalescent COVID-19.

The rearrangement links TRBV6-2 or TRBV6-3 to TRBJ1-2; D is unclear. Germline-derived CDR1 and CDR2 are MNHEY and SVGEGT. The CDR3 spans 13 residues. V dropped 6 bases and J dropped 4 bases, with 12 bases sitting between them. The CDR3 loop reads CASSSQKSYGYTF. CDR3 nucleotide sequence: TGTGCCAGCAGCTCTCAGAAAAGCTATGGCTACACCTTC.

V gene TRBV4-1 combines with J gene TRBJ1-5; 7 nucleotides line up with TRBD1. J lost 9 bases, V lost 5 bases, and 10 bases had no gene match. Germline V gene sequence: CDR1 MGHRA, CDR2 YSYEKL. The length of the CDR3 is 14 residues. The CDR3 sequence: CASSFTGDPGPQHF. CDR3 bases: TGCGCCAGCAGCTTTACAGGGGACCCCGGGCCCCAGCATTTT.

This clone was counted a few times. The chain is built from TRBV27 and TRBJ1-2, with D possibly TRBD1 on 6 matching bases. V was pared by 3 bases and J by 1 base, with 15 bases between. This CDR3 has 16 residues. Per the germline V gene, CDR1 is MNHEY and CDR2 is SMNVEV (reference sequence). In DNA, the CDR3 is TGTGCCAGCAGTTTGGGAACAGGGTTGGGTAACTATGGCTACACCTTC. Protein product: CASSLGTGLGNYGYTF.

This rearrangement joins TRBV6-5 to TRBJ1-2, with TRBD1 as a possible D gene (6 bases). Trimming pared 11 bases from V and 4 bases from J, leaving 14 bases between. Germline CDR1 MNHEY, CDR2 SVGAGI. This CDR3 contains 12 residues. Written as DNA, the CDR3 is TGTGCCTCGGGGGGGGCAGGCTATGGCTACACCTTC. Translating it yields CASGGAGYGYTF.

The gene calls are TRBV2 and TRBJ1-1; D unclear. The CDR3 covers 13 residues. V lost 6 bases and J lost 4, with 12 bases in between. Germline V CDR1 and CDR2: SNHLY, FYNNEI. Written as DNA, the CDR3 is TGTGCCAGCAGCGCGGAAGGGAGCACTGAAGCTTTCTTT. As protein: CASSAEGSTEAFF. The whole variable domain, remainder taken from reference TRBV2 and TRBJ1-1, is EPEVTQTPSHQVTQMGQEVILRCVPISNHLYFYWYRQILGQKVEFLVSFYNNEISEKSEIFDDQFSVERPDGSNFTLKIRSTKLEDSAMYFCASSAEGSTEAFFGQGTRLTVV.